The subject of this entry is one T cell receptor (beta chain). The antigen it binds to is not known. Base qualities are not provided; no much larger clone lies one nucleotide away. The record originates from a study of blood T cell repertoires in COVID-19 (dated by TCRdb to between 2020 and 2021). Regarding the complete study: Samples covering the acute and convalescent phases of COVID-19 were provided by collaborators in the United States, Italy and Spain. The prospective study material was composed of cDNA or gDNA derived from T cells, B-cell-depleted T cells, or PBMCs. Deeply sampled blood TCRbeta repertoires from subjects exposed to, actively infected with, or recovered from COVID-19 were included in the dataset. A freely available public database, intended as a resource for researchers studying the immune response to SARS-CoV-2, is where the repertoires were released. The samples were drawn from two sources: the first 160 participants of the ongoing ImmuneRACE study, and approximately 1,300 subjects contributed by 6 global collaborators. Sample metadata almost always included a de-identified subject ID, COVID-19 status, age in years and sex. Where available, HLA class I and class II types were obtained from metadata supplied by the sample provider rather than from assay-based typing. Study-level results and caveats: The amount of clinical and demographic metadata varied by source and participant and was provided uncurated.

Including cysteine and phenylalanine, the CDR3 has 13 amino acids. The entry retains the CDR3 DNA only, 39 bases that are in frame from base 1. V is reduced by 3 bases and J by 2 bases, leaving a spacing of 5 bases between them. Collaborating institutions collected whole blood in K2EDTA tubes following their own protocols. For TCRbeta analysis, collaborators shipped samples in one of three forms: frozen whole blood, isolated PBMCs, or DNA extracted from either of those sample types. TCRbeta CDR3 regions were amplified from genomic DNA by means of the immunoSEQ Assay, a bias-controlled multiplex PCR. For the original study's pipeline: Within the assay, amplification of reference gene primers was used to estimate how many nucleated cells each sample contained. To quantify the absolute abundance of each unique TCRbeta CDR3 rearrangement, sequence reads were collapsed and filtered. For each sample, productive Simpson clonality was calculated as the square root of Simpson's diversity index across productive rearrangements. The table was pulled from immuneACCESS by TCRdb, which kept in-frame rearrangements only. Such tables lose some clones; where checked, under half of the loss comes from unresolved V genes, and the rest has no known cause. V and J calls and clone size are as listed in that table; D and trimming were resolved from the DNA. In this sample the table shows under 300,000 clones, about 80% of which occur a single time. The ten largest clones add up to about 5.3% of the sample.

The sequence joins TRBV12-3 or TRBV12-4 to TRBJ2-1, with the D gene uncertain. This sequence originates from an elderly woman with active or convalescent COVID-19. Sequences were obtained from peripheral blood. The DNA sequence is as follows: TGTGCCAGCAGTTTGTCTGCCTACAATGAGCAGTTCTTC. Its coded protein is CASSLSAYNEQFF.